The rows below give T cell receptor beta chains drawn from one sample of a study of T-cell reconstitution after alpha-beta-depleted transplantation in children. TCRdb ran MiXCR on the PCR reads and lists one entry per CDR3 protein. Among about 400,000 distinct CDR3 sequences, roughly 16% were seen once, and the ten largest hold under 30%. The specimen was PBMCs, mostly from graft donor cells, collected 360 days after TCRalphabeta/CD19-depleted stem cell transplant. Receptors were obtained from a boy in the first two years of life who had a stem cell transplant for Wiskott-Aldrich syndrome, so the T cells may come from the graft donor. Both conserved end residues are trimmed from each CDR3. Fields, in order: CDR3 protein, V gene, CDR3 length.

CDR3 protein: ASSEGQGAVFNEQF
V gene: TRBV2
CDR3 length: 14

CDR3 protein: ASSLVLPLTNYGYT
V gene: TRBV7-9
CDR3 length: 14

CDR3 protein: ASSQGQGAY
V gene: TRBV13
CDR3 length: 9

CDR3 protein: AISGTSIDEQF
V gene: TRBV10-3
CDR3 length: 11

CDR3 protein: ATSEPDGYEQY
V gene: TRBV24-1
CDR3 length: 11

CDR3 protein: ASSFGTGFADTQY
V gene: TRBV10-1
CDR3 length: 13

CDR3 protein: ASSLVRRLKNTGELF
V gene: TRBV7-9
CDR3 length: 15

CDR3 protein: SVARDRGNTIY
V gene: TRBV29-1
CDR3 length: 11

CDR3 protein: ASSYAKQVRRGYT
V gene: TRBV6-5
CDR3 length: 13

CDR3 protein: AISESGQGHTDTQY
V gene: TRBV10-3
CDR3 length: 14

CDR3 protein: ASTRTGVNYGYT
V gene: TRBV10-2
CDR3 length: 12

CDR3 protein: SVPVAAEAF
V gene: TRBV29-1
CDR3 length: 9

CDR3 protein: SASTSSYEQY
V gene: TRBV20-1
CDR3 length: 10

CDR3 protein: ASRDLFSGRAGYEQY
V gene: TRBV2
CDR3 length: 15

CDR3 protein: ASSLAGPPSGDYGYT
V gene: TRBV5-1
CDR3 length: 15

CDR3 protein: SVASGTRDTQY
V gene: TRBV29-1
CDR3 length: 11

CDR3 protein: ASTLTGGGELF
V gene: TRBV10-2
CDR3 length: 11

CDR3 protein: ASSQFITLAGGPWFGYNEQF
V gene: TRBV2
CDR3 length: 20

CDR3 protein: ASSLPGFSSYEQY
V gene: TRBV5-6
CDR3 length: 13

CDR3 protein: ASSSQRETDTQY
V gene: TRBV5-1
CDR3 length: 12

CDR3 protein: SASRWGVPLRTDTQY
V gene: TRBV20-1
CDR3 length: 15

CDR3 protein: ASSLGPGSENTEAF
V gene: TRBV5-5
CDR3 length: 14

CDR3 protein: ATSRVEGLLHEQY
V gene: TRBV15
CDR3 length: 13

CDR3 protein: ASTKAGEGTEAF
V gene: TRBV7-2
CDR3 length: 12

CDR3 protein: ATSDKTQSGSRGNNEQF
V gene: TRBV24-1
CDR3 length: 17

CDR3 protein: AWSGNWYNEQF
V gene: TRBV30
CDR3 length: 11

CDR3 protein: ASTRTGWRETQY
V gene: TRBV6-1
CDR3 length: 12

CDR3 protein: SAAGSRKRYNEQF
V gene: TRBV29-1
CDR3 length: 13

CDR3 protein: ASSVPGTRLEQF
V gene: TRBV2
CDR3 length: 12

CDR3 protein: ASSDLAGGSYNEQF
V gene: TRBV12-3/TRBV12-4
CDR3 length: 14

CDR3 protein: ASSQDRGQGGDTQY
V gene: TRBV4-2
CDR3 length: 14

CDR3 protein: ASSSRPVELF
V gene: TRBV11-2
CDR3 length: 10

CDR3 protein: ASSFPGRRGDEQF
V gene: TRBV5-1
CDR3 length: 13

CDR3 protein: ASMDVPYEQY
V gene: TRBV6-6
CDR3 length: 10

CDR3 protein: ATSRDLEGEKLF
V gene: TRBV15
CDR3 length: 12

CDR3 protein: ASSRGGGGSPLH
V gene: TRBV6-5
CDR3 length: 12

CDR3 protein: ASSFAGGPGEQF
V gene: TRBV12-3/TRBV12-4
CDR3 length: 12

CDR3 protein: ASRFGTRGGGGELF
V gene: TRBV27
CDR3 length: 14

CDR3 protein: ASSPRAGGRAETQY
V gene: TRBV13
CDR3 length: 14

CDR3 protein: ASSQTSGLEQF
V gene: TRBV11-1
CDR3 length: 11

CDR3 protein: AISRLSGVQETQY
V gene: TRBV10-3
CDR3 length: 13

CDR3 protein: ASSFHPISGHHQETQY
V gene: TRBV11-2
CDR3 length: 16

CDR3 protein: ASSLTSGSTDTQY
V gene: TRBV12-3/TRBV12-4
CDR3 length: 13

CDR3 protein: ASRPTGLGNQPQH
V gene: TRBV2
CDR3 length: 13

CDR3 protein: ATSVSGTTDTQY
V gene: TRBV24-1
CDR3 length: 12

CDR3 protein: ASRSTGKGEQY
V gene: TRBV12-3/TRBV12-4
CDR3 length: 11

CDR3 protein: AISAHPNEQF
V gene: TRBV10-3
CDR3 length: 10

CDR3 protein: ASSLRLTSTAYEQY
V gene: TRBV27
CDR3 length: 14

CDR3 protein: ASSPRDSQETQY
V gene: TRBV18
CDR3 length: 12

CDR3 protein: ASCQASLFTDTQY
V gene: TRBV6-5
CDR3 length: 13

CDR3 protein: ASSPDRGLSYEQY
V gene: TRBV5-6
CDR3 length: 13

CDR3 protein: ASSQEEEGPGGEQY
V gene: TRBV4-1
CDR3 length: 14

CDR3 protein: ASGWSGQGSYEQY
V gene: TRBV28
CDR3 length: 13